These 17 T cell receptor beta chains were all obtained from the same sample, sequenced in a study of technical replicates of blood from a few donors. Repertoires were generated with immunoSEQ multiplex PCR, while TCRdb's copy carries only in-frame clones and drops some. This table has 56,000 or so clones, 90% to 95% appearing once. The source material was PBMCs. These receptors all come from a human donor in good health. Some clones in this sample may be carry-over from other donors' samples.

This clone was found once. The V gene is TRBV4-3, the J gene TRBJ2-1, with 13 positions matching TRBD2. From germline, CDR1 is LGHNA and CDR2 YSLEER. The CDR3 contains 19 residues. V lost 2 bases, J lost 6 bases, and 13 bases stayed unmatched. The CDR3 DNA sequence: TGCGCCAGCAGCCAATACGGGACTAGCGGGATCAAGAGGGGCAATGAGCAGTTCTTC. It encodes CASSQYGTSGIKRGNEQFF.

The rearrangement joins TRBV7-6 to TRBJ2-1; 11 bases fit TRBD2. V was pared by 3 bases and J by 10 bases, with 2 bases of the junction left unmatched. This CDR3 comprises 13 residues. CDR1 is SGHVS, CDR2 FNYEAQ, per germline. CDR3 DNA: TGTGCCAGCAGCTTTTCTAGCGGGAGGGAGCAGTTCTTC. Amino acid sequence: CASSFSSGREQFF.

The J gene is TRBJ2-3, the V gene TRBV7-2, with 8 bases aligning to TRBD2. Germline values: CDR1 SGHTA, CDR2 FQGNSA. V trimming: 5 bases; J trimming: 1 base; junction bases outside the gene matches: 14. This CDR3 spans 18 amino acids. CDR3 in amino acids: CASSVVARSGSRTDTQYF. CDR3 nucleotide sequence: TGTGCCAGCAGCGTGGTGGCTCGAAGCGGGAGTCGCACAGATACGCAGTATTTT. Based on the CDR3 plus reference TRBV7-2 and TRBJ2-3, the full variable domain is GAGVSQSPSNKVTEKGKDVELRCDPISGHTALYWYRQSLGQGLEFLIYFQGNSAPDKSGLPSDRFSAERTGGSVSTLTIQRTQQEDSAVYLCASSVVARSGSRTDTQYFGPGTRLTVL.

The rearrangement links TRBV30 to TRBJ2-1, with TRBD2 matching 8 bases. This CDR3 is 16 amino acids long. The trim removed 5 bases at V and 0 bases at J, leaving 9 bases unmatched. Germline-derived CDR1 and CDR2 are GTSNPN and SVGIG (reference sequence). The CDR3 nucleotides are TGTGCCTGGCGGAGAATAGCGGGGAGCTCCTACAATGAGCAGTTCTTC. This encodes CAWRRIAGSSYNEQFF. Full variable domain (missing parts from reference TRBV30 and TRBJ2-1): SQTIHQWPATLVQPVGSPLSLECTVEGTSNPNLYWYRQAAGRGLQLLFYSVGIGQISSEVPQNLSASRPQDRQFILSSKKLLLSDSGFYLCAWRRIAGSSYNEQFFGPGTRLTVL.

This sequence joins TRBV4-3 and TRBJ2-1, with D perhaps matching TRBD2 (6 bases). The CDR3 covers 15 residues. V was cut by 0 bases and J by 0 bases, with 6 bases left in between. In germline, CDR1 is LGHNA, CDR2 YSLEER. In DNA form, the CDR3 reads TGCGCCAGCAGCCAAGAGGGGGGCTCCTACAATGAGCAGTTCTTC. Protein sequence: CASSQEGGSYNEQFF.

This clone has only one observation. The chain couples TRBV7-2 to TRBJ1-5; tentative D call: TRBD1 (5 bases). The CDR3 sequence is 15 residues long. Trimming left V 5 bases short and J 0 bases short, with 11 bases between. The V gene's germline CDR1 is SGHTA and CDR2 FQGNSA. CDR3 nucleotides: TGTGCCAGCAGCCCCAGCGGGACTAGCAATCAGCCCCAGCATTTT. Translating it yields CASSPSGTSNQPQHF.

By sample share, this clone is large. The V call is TRBV5-1, the J call TRBJ2-1; a weak D match, TRBD2 (5 bases). Germline-derived CDR1 and CDR2 are SGHRS and YFSETQ. V lost 0 bases and J 8 bases, leaving 15 bases between the germline ends. The CDR3 is 15 residues long. The CDR3 is CASSLALPRVDEQFF. The DNA of the CDR3 is TGCGCCAGCAGCTTGGCACTCCCGAGGGTCGATGAGCAGTTCTTC.

In this sample, this clone turned up once. The chain combines TRBV5-1 with TRBJ1-1, with TRBD1 identical over 8 bases. Germline V gene data show CDR1 as SGHRS and CDR2 as YFSETQ. The junction had 4 bases not matched to a gene; V was cut back by 3 bases and J by 6 bases. The CDR3 runs to 13 residues. CDR3 sequence reads: CASSWTGNAEAFF. DNA of the CDR3: TGCGCCAGCAGCTGGACAGGGAATGCTGAAGCTTTCTTT.

The V and J genes are TRBV4-1 and TRBJ2-3; TRBD2 might be the D (5 bases). The ends were cut back, 0 bases at V and 1 base at J, with 11 bases in the middle. The germline V gene has CDR1 MGHRA and CDR2 YSYEKL. The CDR3 totals 16 residues. The CDR3 loop reads CASSQDWGVRTDTQYF. Here the CDR3 DNA reads TGCGCCAGCAGCCAAGATTGGGGAGTGCGCACAGATACGCAGTATTTT.

The CDR3 reads CASSHPFDEQFF. DNA for the CDR3: TGCGCCAGCAGCCACCCCTTTGATGAGCAGTTCTTC. The chain has TRBV4-3 and TRBJ2-1; D is unresolved. This CDR3 comprises 12 residues. Germline-derived CDR1 and CDR2 are LGHNA and YSLEER. V was trimmed by 3 bases and J by 8 bases, leaving 8 bases between them.

V usage is TRBV10-3 and J usage is TRBJ1-6; D is unclear. Germline V gene lookup returns CDR1 ENHRY and CDR2 SYGVKD. The CDR3 is 17 amino acids. V lost 0 bases and J lost 2, with 11 bases in between. The CDR3 DNA follows: TGTGCCATCAGTGAGTCGACTCGGGGAGCCTATAATTCACCCCTCCACTTT. This sequence encodes CAISESTRGAYNSPLHF.

The rearrangement uses TRBV5-8 and TRBJ2-7; D may be TRBD1 (6 bases). V was clipped by 4 bases and J by 5 bases, with 19 bases between them. The CDR3 totals 15 residues. Germline V lookup: CDR1 SGHTS, CDR2 YDEGEE. For the CDR3, the DNA is TGTGCCAGCAGCCCTCGGGTGACAGGCCTAGACGAGCAGTACTTC. It specifies CASSPRVTGLDEQYF. Full variable domain (missing parts from reference TRBV5-8 and TRBJ2-7): EAGVTQSPTHLIKTRGQQATLRCSPISGHTSVYWYQQALGLGLQFLLWYDEGEERNRGNFPPRFSGRQFPNYSSELNVNALELEDSALYLCASSPRVTGLDEQYFGPGTRLTVT.

V gene TRBV4-1 combines with J gene TRBJ2-7, with D possibly TRBD2 on 6 matching bases. CDR1 is MGHRA, CDR2 YSYEKL, per germline. This CDR3 region has 15 residues. Trimming took off 1 base at V and 2 bases at J, with 12 bases between the two ends. CDR3: CASSQGGAGPYEQYF. The CDR3 nucleotides are TGCGCCAGCAGCCAAGGTGGCGCGGGACCCTACGAGCAGTACTTC.

The chain links TRBV7-9 to TRBJ1-2; TRBD1 matches at 7 bases. The CDR3 is 16 residues long. CDR1 and CDR2 (germline): SEHNR, FQNEAQ (reference sequence). J was trimmed by 4 bases and V by 5 bases; bases with no gene match: 13. The CDR3 spells CASSTGQVGLVYGYTF. The DNA of the CDR3 is TGTGCCAGCAGCACTGGACAGGTCGGGCTCGTCTATGGCTACACCTTC.

This clone was detected only once. The gene calls are TRBV5-1 and TRBJ2-3, with D perhaps matching TRBD1 (5 bases). V was trimmed by 0 bases and J by 6 bases, leaving 11 bases between them. This CDR3 is built from 14 residues. From germline, CDR1 is SGHRS and CDR2 YFSETQ. Here the CDR3 DNA reads TGCGCCAGCAGCTTGGGTGTGGGGCTCGATACGCAGTATTTT. Protein sequence: CASSLGVGLDTQYF. The full variable domain, with the rest looked up from reference TRBV5-1 and TRBJ2-3, is KAGVTQTPRYLIKTRGQQVTLSCSPISGHRSVSWYQQTPGQGLQFLFEYFSETQRNKGNFPGRFSGRQFSNSRSEMNVSTLELGDSALYLCASSLGVGLDTQYFGPGTRLTVL.

This sequence joins TRBV7-2 and TRBJ2-1, with 8 positions matching TRBD2. Germline-derived CDR1 and CDR2 are SGHTA and FQGNSA. This CDR3 region has 17 residues. V shed 1 base, J shed 0 bases, and the junction held 5 bases outside the gene matches. The CDR3 coding sequence is TGTGCCAGCAGCTTAGAAGGCGGGGGGCGCTCCTACAATGAGCAGTTCTTC. It is translated as CASSLEGGGRSYNEQFF.

V and J are TRBV11-2 and TRBJ1-2, with 8 bases matching TRBD1. Trimming removed 5 bases from V and 0 bases from J; junction bases left unmatched: 11. The CDR3 consists of 17 residues. Germline CDR1 and CDR2: SGHAT and FQNNGV. CDR3 sequence: CASSPTGQGLANYGYTF. The CDR3 DNA reads as TGTGCCAGCAGCCCGACTGGACAGGGTTTAGCTAACTATGGCTACACCTTC.